What follows is one T cell receptor beta chain and its context. Its specificity is not known. Researchers drew on about 90 million PBMCs for genomic DNA from unsorted samples. An even split of each subset's genomic DNA across several immunoSEQ plates was performed. Sequencing of unsorted PBMC DNA was carried out using ten immunoSEQ deep assay plates. The repertoire was sequenced with immunoSEQ multiplex PCR; TCRdb's copy has only in-frame clones and lacks some. The data hold about 490,000 clones, with about 82% observed a single time. This entry belongs to a study of shared clonotypes between healthy human individuals. The V gene lost 6 bases and the J gene lost 6 bases, with 18 bases spanning the gap. Germline V gives CDR1 MNHNY, CDR2 SVGAGI (reference sequence). The CDR3 totals 14 residues. Findings of the study overall: An expected dependence of interdonor clonotype sharing on sequencing depth was noted.

Sequenced sample: PBMCs. The sequence was collected from a woman between 40 and 50 years old in good health. Some clones in this sample may be carry-over from other donors' samples. The genes are TRBV6-6 and TRBJ2-7, with D perhaps assigned TRBD1 or TRBD2 (6 bases each). As DNA, the CDR3 is TGTGCCAGCAGCAACAGGAGGGGGACTGCCGAGCAGTACTTC. Translation: CASSNRRGTAEQYF.